Ten or more counts support the clone carrying this TCR beta chain. The antigen remains undetermined. Lactation, pregnancy, other autoimmune disease or uncontrolled infection excluded patients. It was RNA transcripts that yielded the amplified TCR beta CDR3 regions. A first-round RT-PCR of the TCR CDR3 used the HTBI primer set. TCRdb reprocessed the multiplex PCR reads via MiXCR and lists one record per CDR3 protein. The data show about 46,000 distinct CDR3 sequences, about 52% seen once. This record comes from a study of T cells in Graves' hyperthyroidism and ophthalmopathy. The length of the CDR3 is 16 residues. The V gene lost 7 bases and the J gene lost 7 bases, with 25 bases spanning the gap. Study-wide findings and caveats: Blood shared most expanded thyroid clonotypes above 0.001.

The chain recombines TRBV12-3 or TRBV12-4 with TRBJ1-2, with D possibly TRBD1 on 6 matching bases. Sequenced sample: peripheral blood or thyroid tissue (not recorded which). This receptor was taken from a woman in her forties or fifties with Graves' hyperthyroidism. The CDR3 DNA reads as TGTGCCAGCACCTTTAGTGGGCTAACAGGGTTTGGTGGCTACACCTTC. It specifies CASTFSGLTGFGGYTF.